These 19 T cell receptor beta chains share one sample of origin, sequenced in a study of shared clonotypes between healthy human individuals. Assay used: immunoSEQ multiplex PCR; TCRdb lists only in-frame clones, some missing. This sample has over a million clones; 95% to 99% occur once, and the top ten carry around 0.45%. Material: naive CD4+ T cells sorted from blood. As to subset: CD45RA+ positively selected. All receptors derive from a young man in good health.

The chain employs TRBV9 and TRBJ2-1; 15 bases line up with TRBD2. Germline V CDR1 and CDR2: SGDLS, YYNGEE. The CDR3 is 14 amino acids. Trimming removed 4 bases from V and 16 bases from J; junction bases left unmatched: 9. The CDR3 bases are TGTGCCAGCAGCTCAGGACTAGCGGGAGGGCCGGGTTTCTTC. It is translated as CASSSGLAGGPGFF. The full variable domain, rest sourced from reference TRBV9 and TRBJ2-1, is DSGVTQTPKHLITATGQRVTLRCSPRSGDLSVYWYQQSLDQGLQFLIQYYNGEERAKGNILERFSAQQFPDLHSELNLSSLELGDSALYFCASSSGLAGGPGFFGPGTRLTVL.

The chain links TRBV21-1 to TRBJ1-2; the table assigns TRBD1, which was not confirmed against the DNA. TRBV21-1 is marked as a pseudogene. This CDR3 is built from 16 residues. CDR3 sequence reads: CASSKGTGGVRYGYTF. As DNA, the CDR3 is TGTGCCAGCAGCAAGGGAACAGGGGGCGTCAGGTATGGCTACACCTTC.

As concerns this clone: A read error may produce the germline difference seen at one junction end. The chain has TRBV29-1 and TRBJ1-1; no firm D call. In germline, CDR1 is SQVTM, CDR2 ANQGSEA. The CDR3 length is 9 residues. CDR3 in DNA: TGCAGCGTTGAATGGATTTCCGTTTTT. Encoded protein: CSVEWISVF.

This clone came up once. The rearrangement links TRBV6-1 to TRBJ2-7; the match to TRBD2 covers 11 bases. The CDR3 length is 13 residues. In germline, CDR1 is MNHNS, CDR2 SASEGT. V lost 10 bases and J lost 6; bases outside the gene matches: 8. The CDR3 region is CATVAGGLSEQYF. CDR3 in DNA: TGTGCCACCGTAGCGGGAGGGCTGAGCGAGCAGTACTTC.

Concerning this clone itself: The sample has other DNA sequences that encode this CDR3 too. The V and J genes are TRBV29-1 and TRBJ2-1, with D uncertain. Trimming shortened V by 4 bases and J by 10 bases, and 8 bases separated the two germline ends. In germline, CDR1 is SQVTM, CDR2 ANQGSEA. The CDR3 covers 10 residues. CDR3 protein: CSVVFYEQFF. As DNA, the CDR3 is TGCAGCGTTGTTTTTTACGAGCAGTTCTTC.

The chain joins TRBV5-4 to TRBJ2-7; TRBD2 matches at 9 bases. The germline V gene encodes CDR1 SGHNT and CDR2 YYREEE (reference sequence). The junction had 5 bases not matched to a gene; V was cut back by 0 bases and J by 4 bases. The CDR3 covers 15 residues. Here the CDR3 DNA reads TGTGCCAGCAGCTTGGATCCTAGCGGGATGTACGAGCAGTACTTC. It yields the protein CASSLDPSGMYEQYF.

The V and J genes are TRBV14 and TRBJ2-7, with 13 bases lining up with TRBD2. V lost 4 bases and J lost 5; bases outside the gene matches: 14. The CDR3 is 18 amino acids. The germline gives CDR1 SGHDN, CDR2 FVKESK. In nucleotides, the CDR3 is TGTGCCAGCAGCCGGCTTGGACTAGCGGGAGCAGTTAGGAACGAGCAGTACTTC. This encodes CASSRLGLAGAVRNEQYF. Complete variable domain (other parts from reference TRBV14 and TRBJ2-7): EAGVTQFPSHSVIEKGQTVTLRCDPISGHDNLYWYRRVMGKEIKFLLHFVKESKQDESGMPNNRFLAERTGGTYSTLKVQPAELEDSGVYFCASSRLGLAGAVRNEQYFGPGTRLTVT.

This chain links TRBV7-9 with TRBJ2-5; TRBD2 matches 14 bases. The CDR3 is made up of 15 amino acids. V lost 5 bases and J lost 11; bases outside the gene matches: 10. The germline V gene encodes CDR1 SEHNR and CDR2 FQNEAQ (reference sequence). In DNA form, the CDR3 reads TGTGCCAGCAGCCGACTAGCGGGAGGGGGATCAGTACAGTACTTC. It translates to CASSRLAGGGSVQYF.

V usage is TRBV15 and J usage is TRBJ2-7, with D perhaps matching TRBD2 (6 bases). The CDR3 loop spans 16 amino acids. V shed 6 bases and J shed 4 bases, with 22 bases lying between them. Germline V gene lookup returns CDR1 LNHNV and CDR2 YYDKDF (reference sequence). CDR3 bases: TGTGCCACCAGGTTGGAGGCTTGGGGAGGAACATACGAGCAGTACTTC. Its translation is CATRLEAWGGTYEQYF.

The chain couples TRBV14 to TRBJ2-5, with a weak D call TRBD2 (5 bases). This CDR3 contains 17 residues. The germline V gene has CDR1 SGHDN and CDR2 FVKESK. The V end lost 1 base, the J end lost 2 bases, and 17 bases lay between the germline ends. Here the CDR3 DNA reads TGTGCCAGCAGCCAAGGGAGGAGGCTTCTACTTCAAGAGACCCAGTACTTC. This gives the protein CASSQGRRLLLQETQYF.

The CDR3, as DNA: TGTGCCAGCCGGGATCAGGGGGGGAGCTACGAGCAGTACTTC. Amino acids: CASRDQGGSYEQYF. The rearrangement links TRBV28 to TRBJ2-7, with D perhaps assigned TRBD1 or TRBD2 (7 bases each). Trimming took 8 bases from V and 3 from J, leaving 17 bases between them. Germline V gene lookup returns CDR1 MDHEN and CDR2 SYDVKM. The CDR3 runs to 14 residues.

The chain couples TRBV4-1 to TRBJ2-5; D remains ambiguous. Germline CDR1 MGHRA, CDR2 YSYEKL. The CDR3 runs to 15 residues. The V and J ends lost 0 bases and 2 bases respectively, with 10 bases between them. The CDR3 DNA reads TGCGCCAGCAGCCAAGATAAACACTTACAAGAGACCCAGTACTTC. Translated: CASSQDKHLQETQYF.

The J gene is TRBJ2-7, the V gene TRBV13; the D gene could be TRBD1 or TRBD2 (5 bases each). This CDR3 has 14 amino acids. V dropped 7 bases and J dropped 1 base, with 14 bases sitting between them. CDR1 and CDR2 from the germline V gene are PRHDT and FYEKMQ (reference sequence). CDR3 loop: CASNNRGVSYEQYF. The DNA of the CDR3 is TGTGCCAGCAACAACCGGGGCGTTTCCTACGAGCAGTACTTC.

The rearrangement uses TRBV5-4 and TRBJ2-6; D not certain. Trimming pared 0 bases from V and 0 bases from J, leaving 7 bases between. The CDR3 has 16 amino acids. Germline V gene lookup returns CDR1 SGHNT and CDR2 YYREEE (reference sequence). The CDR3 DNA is TGTGCCAGCAGCTTGGACAGCCTCTCTGGGGCCAACGTCCTGACTTTC. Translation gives CASSLDSLSGANVLTF.

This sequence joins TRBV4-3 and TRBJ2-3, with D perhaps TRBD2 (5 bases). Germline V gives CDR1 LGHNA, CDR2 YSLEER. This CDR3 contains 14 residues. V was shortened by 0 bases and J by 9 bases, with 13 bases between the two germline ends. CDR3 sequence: CASSQDPWRGTQYF. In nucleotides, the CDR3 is TGCGCCAGCAGCCAAGACCCGTGGAGAGGGACGCAGTATTTT.

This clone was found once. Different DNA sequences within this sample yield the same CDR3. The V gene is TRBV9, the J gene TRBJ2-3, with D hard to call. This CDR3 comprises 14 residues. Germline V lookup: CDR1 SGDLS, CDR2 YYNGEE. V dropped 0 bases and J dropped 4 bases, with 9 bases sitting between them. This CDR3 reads CASSVVGRADTQYF. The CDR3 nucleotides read TGTGCCAGCAGCGTAGTGGGTCGGGCAGATACGCAGTATTTT.

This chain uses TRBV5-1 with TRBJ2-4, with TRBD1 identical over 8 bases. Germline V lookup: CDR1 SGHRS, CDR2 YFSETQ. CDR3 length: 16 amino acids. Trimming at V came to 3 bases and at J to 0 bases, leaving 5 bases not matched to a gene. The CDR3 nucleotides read TGCGCCAGCAGCTACACCGGGACAGGAGCCAAAAACATTCAGTACTTC. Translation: CASSYTGTGAKNIQYF.

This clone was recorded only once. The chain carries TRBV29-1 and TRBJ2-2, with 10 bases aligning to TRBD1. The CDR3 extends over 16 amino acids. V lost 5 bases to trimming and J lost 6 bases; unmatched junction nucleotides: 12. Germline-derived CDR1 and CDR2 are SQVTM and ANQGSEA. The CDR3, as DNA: TGCAGCGTTTCCGGGACAGGGGCAACTAGGGCCGGGGAGCTGTTTTTT. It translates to CSVSGTGATRAGELFF.

CDR3 nucleotide sequence: TGTGCCAGCAGCCAAGAACTAGCGTCCACAGATACGCAGTATTTT. Its translation: CASSQELASTDTQYF. The chain combines TRBV14 with TRBJ2-3, with TRBD2 identical over 7 bases. The length of the CDR3 is 15 residues. V was clipped by 0 bases and J by 2 bases; unmatched bases: 2. Per the germline V gene, CDR1 is SGHDN and CDR2 is FVKESK.